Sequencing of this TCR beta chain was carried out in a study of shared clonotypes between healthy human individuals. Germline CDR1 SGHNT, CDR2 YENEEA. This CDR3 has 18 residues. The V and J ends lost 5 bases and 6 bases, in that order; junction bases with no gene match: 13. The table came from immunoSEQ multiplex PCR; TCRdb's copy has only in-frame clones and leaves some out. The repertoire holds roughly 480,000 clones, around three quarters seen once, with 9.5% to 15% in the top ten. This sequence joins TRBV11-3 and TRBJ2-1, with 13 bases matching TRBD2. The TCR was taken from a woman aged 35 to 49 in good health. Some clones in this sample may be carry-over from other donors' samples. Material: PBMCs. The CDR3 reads CASSARTSGRAVGNEQFF. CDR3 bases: TGTGCCAGCAGCGCCCGGACTAGCGGGAGAGCCGTAGGCAATGAGCAGTTCTTC.